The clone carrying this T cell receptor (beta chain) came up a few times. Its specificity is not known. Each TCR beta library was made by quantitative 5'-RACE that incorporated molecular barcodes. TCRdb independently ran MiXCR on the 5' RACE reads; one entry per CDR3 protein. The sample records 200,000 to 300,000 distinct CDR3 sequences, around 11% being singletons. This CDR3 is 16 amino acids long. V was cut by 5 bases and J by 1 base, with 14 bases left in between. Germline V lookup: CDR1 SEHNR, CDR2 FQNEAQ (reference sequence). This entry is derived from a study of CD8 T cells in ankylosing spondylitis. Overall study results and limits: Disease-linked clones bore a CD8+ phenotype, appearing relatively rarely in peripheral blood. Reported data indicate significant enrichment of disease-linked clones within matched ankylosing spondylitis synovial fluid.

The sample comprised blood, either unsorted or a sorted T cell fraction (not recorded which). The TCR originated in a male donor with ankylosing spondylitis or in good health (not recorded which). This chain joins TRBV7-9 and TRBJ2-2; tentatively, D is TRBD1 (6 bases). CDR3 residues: CASSPPWGQNTGELFF. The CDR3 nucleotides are TGTGCCAGCAGCCCACCATGGGGACAGAACACCGGGGAGCTGTTTTTT.